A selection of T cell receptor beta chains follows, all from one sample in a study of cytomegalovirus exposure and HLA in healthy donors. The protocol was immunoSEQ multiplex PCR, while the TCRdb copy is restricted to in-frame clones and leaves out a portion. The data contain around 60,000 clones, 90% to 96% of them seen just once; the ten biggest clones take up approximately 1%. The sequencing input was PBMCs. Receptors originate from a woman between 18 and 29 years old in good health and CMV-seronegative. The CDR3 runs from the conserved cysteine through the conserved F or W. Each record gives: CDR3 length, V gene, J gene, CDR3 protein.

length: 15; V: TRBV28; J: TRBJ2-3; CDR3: CASSLSQGSTDTQYF
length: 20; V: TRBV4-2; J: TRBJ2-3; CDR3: CASSPRQGGTSGGGTDTQYF
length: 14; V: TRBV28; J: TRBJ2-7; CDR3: CASRRDSPPYEQYF
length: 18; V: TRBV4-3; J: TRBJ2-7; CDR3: CASSQEPPGGGSPYEQYF
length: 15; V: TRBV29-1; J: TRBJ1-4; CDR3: CSVVPGNQPHEKLFF
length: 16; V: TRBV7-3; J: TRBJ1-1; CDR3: CASSLQGPRIGTEAFF
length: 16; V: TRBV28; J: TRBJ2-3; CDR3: CASSPDRGKTSDTQYF
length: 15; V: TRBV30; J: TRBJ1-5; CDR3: CAWSPDRVGFQPQHF
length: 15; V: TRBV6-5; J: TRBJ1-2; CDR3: CASSPGTGGSYGYTF
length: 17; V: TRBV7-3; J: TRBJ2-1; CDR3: CASSLGGVPPQNNEQFF
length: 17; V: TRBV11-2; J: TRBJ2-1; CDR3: CASSLGLLGGVWNEQFF
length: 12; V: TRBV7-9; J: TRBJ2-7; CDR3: CASTRGLYEQYF
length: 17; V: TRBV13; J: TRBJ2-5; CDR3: CASSLVGAGAGFETQYF
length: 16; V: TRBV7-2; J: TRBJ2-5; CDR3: CASSPLVGGWQETQYF
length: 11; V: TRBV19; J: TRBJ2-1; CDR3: CAGESYNEQFF
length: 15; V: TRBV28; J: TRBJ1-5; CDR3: CASSLWRAPNQPQHF
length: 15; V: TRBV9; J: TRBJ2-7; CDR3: CASSPRGRSSYEQYF
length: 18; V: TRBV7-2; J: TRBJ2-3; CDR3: CASSHGGRGIGATDTQYF
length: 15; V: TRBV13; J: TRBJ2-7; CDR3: CASRPGGAGGSGQYF
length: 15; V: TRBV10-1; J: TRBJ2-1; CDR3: CASSQGQGPYNEQFF
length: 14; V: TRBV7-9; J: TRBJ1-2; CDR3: CASSSGTGGWGYTF
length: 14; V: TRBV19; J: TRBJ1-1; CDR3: CASSPRTENTEAFF
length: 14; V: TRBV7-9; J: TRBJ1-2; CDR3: CASSLPPLGGGYTF
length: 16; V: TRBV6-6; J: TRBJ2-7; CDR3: CASSYSEGAWVGEQYF
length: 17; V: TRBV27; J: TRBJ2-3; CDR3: CASSLSASGGWADTQYF
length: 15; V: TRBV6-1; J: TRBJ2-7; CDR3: CASASAGTGTYEQYF
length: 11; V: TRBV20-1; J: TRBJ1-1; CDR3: CSAISWTEAFF
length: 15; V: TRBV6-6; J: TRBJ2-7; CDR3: CASTPGGTLAFEQYF
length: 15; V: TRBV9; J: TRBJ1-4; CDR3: CASSDQGQGNEKLFF
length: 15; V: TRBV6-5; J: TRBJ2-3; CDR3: CASKGWGGGVDTQYF
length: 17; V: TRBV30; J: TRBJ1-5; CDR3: CAWSRARDSYSNQPQHF
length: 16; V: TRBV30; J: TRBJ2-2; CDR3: CAWSHPRDSNTGELFF
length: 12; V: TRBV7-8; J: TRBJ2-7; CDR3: CASSPGSYEQYF
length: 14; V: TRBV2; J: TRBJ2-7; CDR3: CASRALAGANEQYF